This T cell receptor (beta chain) came from a study of Ad26.COV2.S vaccination and SARS-CoV-2 variants. The treatment here: 15 to 20 received Ad26.COV2.S at low or high dose, single or two shots; a few received placebo; per-sample allocation not given. The study sampled participants on day 63 after the first vaccine or placebo injection. Trimming cost V 5 bases and J 5 bases, with 10 bases left between them. The CDR3 is made up of 13 amino acids. CDR1 and CDR2 from the germline V gene are MNHEY and SVGEGT. Using immunoSEQ multiplex PCR, the repertoire was profiled, and TCRdb retains in-frame clones only, with some absent. The profile shows roughly 700,000 clones, roughly 90% of them singletons.

The sequencing used peripheral blood, collected in a trial of Ad26.COV2.S vaccine versus placebo. J is TRBJ1-5 and V is TRBV6-2 or TRBV6-3; D is undetermined. The receptor was derived from a person aged 18-65 years who received the Ad26.COV2.S COVID-19 vaccine or a placebo. The CDR3: CASSRSADQPQHF. CDR3 sequence (DNA): TGTGCCAGCAGTCGGTCTGCGGATCAGCCCCAGCATTTT.